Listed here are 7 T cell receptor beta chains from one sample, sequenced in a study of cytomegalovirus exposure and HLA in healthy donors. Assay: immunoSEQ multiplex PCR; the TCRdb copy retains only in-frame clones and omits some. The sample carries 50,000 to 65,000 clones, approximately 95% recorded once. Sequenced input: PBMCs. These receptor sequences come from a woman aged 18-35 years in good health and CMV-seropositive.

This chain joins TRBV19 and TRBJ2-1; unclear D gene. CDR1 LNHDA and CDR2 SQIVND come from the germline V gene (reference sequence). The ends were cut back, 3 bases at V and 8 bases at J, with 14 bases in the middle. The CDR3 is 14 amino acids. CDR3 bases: TGTGCCAGTAGTATGGGTCGGGTTAGCCATGAGCAGTTCTTC. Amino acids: CASSMGRVSHEQFF.

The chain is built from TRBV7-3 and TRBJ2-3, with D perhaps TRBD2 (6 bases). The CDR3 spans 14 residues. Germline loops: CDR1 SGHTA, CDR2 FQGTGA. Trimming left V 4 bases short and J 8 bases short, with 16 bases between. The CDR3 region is CASSSRAGGFTQYF. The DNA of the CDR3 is TGTGCCAGCAGCTCCAGGGCCGGAGGGTTTACGCAGTATTTT.

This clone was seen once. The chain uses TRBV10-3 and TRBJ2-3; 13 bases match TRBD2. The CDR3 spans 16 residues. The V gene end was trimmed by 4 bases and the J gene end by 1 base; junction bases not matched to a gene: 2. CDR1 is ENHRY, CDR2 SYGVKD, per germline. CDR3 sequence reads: CAISGLAGGGTDTQYF. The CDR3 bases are TGTGCCATCAGTGGACTAGCGGGGGGCGGCACAGATACGCAGTATTTT.

The DNA of the CDR3 is TGTGCCAGCAGTGGGACAGGGGTGGACACCATATATTTT. Its protein is CASSGTGVDTIYF. V and J are TRBV2 and TRBJ1-3; TRBD1 matches 9 bases. Trimming at V came to 4 bases and at J to 8 bases, leaving 3 bases not matched to a gene. Germline CDR1 SNHLY, CDR2 FYNNEI. This CDR3 comprises 13 residues.

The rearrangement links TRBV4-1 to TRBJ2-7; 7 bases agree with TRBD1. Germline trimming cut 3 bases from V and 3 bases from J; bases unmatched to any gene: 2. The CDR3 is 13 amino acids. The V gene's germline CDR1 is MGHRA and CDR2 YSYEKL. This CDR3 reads CASSQGQHYEQYF. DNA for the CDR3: TGCGCCAGCAGCCAGGGACAGCACTACGAGCAGTACTTC.

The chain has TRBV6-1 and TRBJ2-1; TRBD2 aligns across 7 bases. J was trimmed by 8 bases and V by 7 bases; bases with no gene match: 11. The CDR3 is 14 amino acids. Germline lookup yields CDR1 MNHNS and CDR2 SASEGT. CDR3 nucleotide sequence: TGTGCCAGCATGTCGGAGGGAGGGGTATATGAGCAGTTCTTC. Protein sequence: CASMSEGGVYEQFF.

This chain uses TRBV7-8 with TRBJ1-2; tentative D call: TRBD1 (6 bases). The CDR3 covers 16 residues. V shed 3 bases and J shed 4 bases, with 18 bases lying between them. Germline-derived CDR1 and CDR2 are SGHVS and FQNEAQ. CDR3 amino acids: CASSLDPDRFGYGYTF. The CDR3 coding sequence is TGTGCCAGCAGCTTGGATCCGGACAGATTCGGCTATGGCTACACCTTC. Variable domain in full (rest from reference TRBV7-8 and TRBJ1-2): GAGVSQSPRYKVAKRGQDVALRCDPISGHVSLFWYQQALGQGPEFLTYFQNEAQLDKSGLPSDRFFAERPEGSVSTLKIQRTQQEDSAVYLCASSLDPDRFGYGYTFGSGTRLTVV.